The TCR beta chain described here comes from a study of control samples from healthy donors and cancer patients. Assay used: immunoSEQ multiplex PCR; TCRdb lists only in-frame clones, some missing. The repertoire holds about 170,000 clones, with 70% to 90% as singletons. The sample holds one count of this clone. This CDR3 spans 14 amino acids. V lost 6 bases, J lost 3 bases, and 14 bases lay in between. In germline, CDR1 is SEHNR, CDR2 FQNEAQ (reference sequence). J is TRBJ1-1 and V is TRBV7-9; no clear D. Sequencing used blood. The sequence came from a man younger than 40 in good health. The CDR3 DNA reads TGTGCCAGCAGGACCAATGGGAAGGACACTGAAGCTTTCTTT. It translates to CASRTNGKDTEAFF.